This T cell receptor (beta chain) was retrieved from a study of cytomegalovirus exposure and HLA in healthy donors. The study, taken as a whole, reports: TCR beta sequences reportedly predicted most subjects' HLA-A and HLA-B alleles accurately.

PCR involved 60 Vbeta and 13 Jbeta primers. The assay was immunoSEQ multiplex PCR, and TCRdb's table has in-frame clones only and misses some. The sample has approximately 140,000 clones, approximately 70% seen once; the top ten hold roughly 2.7%. Concerning this clone itself: Its target is not known.

There are 14 residues in the CDR3. With 2 bases removed from V and 7 bases from J, the gap between germline ends came to 9 bases. The germline V gene encodes CDR1 ENHRY and CDR2 SYGVKD. This chain links TRBV10-3 with TRBJ1-6; a weak D match, TRBD1 (6 bases). The receptor comes from a woman aged 60-75 years in good health and CMV-seropositive. Sequencing was carried out using PBMCs. The CDR3 DNA follows: TGTGCCATCAGTGAGGGGGGCGTCAATTCACCCCTCCACTTT. Translated: CAISEGGVNSPLHF.